The rows below give T cell receptor beta chains drawn from one sample of a study of T-cell memory formation after mild COVID-19. TCRdb recomputed calls from the 5' RACE reads with MiXCR, one row per CDR3 protein. Of some 120,000 distinct CDR3 sequences in the sample, 15% to 20% were seen once. The sample consisted of PBMCs or a T cell subset sorted from them (not recorded which). Source of these receptors: an adult woman who had mild COVID-19 (a few samples of this study predate the infection). Cell type and time point are not known. Each CDR3 is given with its conserved first and last residue. D genes are given only for firm matches. The size of a clone is reported for some rows only, either as once, few or many, or as a class for expanded clones.

j_gene	abundance	v_gene	d_gene	CDR3nt	CDR3aa
TRBJ2-2	few	TRBV29-1	-	TGCAGCGTTGTTTTCCGAACAGCTCACACCGGGGAGCTGTTTTTT	CSVVFRTAHTGELFF
TRBJ2-5	-	TRBV6-6	TRBD2	TGTGCCAGCAGTTTGGTGCGGGGGAAGATACAAGAGACCCAGTACTTC	CASSLVRGKIQETQYF
TRBJ1-1	few	TRBV7-8	-	TGTGCCAGCAGCCGACAAGAGAACACTGAAGCTTTCTTT	CASSRQENTEAFF
TRBJ2-7	many	TRBV10-2	-	TGCGCCAGCAGTGAGCCGTTCTTTGCCGGGGTTTCCTACGAGCAGTACTTC	CASSEPFFAGVSYEQYF
TRBJ1-2	-	TRBV12-3/TRBV12-4	TRBD1	TGTGCCAGCACCCCCCGGACAGGGTTCTACTATGGCTACACCTTC	CASTPRTGFYYGYTF
TRBJ2-7	-	TRBV18	-	TGTGCCAGCTCGTGGTCCCTGGACGCTCGGTACGAGCAGTACTTC	CASSWSLDARYEQYF
TRBJ2-2	many	TRBV5-1	-	TGCGCCAGCAGCTTGGGAGCGGTGAACACCGGGGAGCTGTTTTTT	CASSLGAVNTGELFF
TRBJ1-4	few	TRBV7-6	-	TGTGCCAGCAGTAAAGGGACGGGGAATGAAAAACTGTTTTTT	CASSKGTGNEKLFF
TRBJ1-2	few	TRBV6-4	-	TGTGCCAGCAGTGTCATAGACGTTAGGTGGCACACAGGTGCTAACTATGGCTACACCTTC	CASSVIDVRWHTGANYGYTF
TRBJ2-3	many	TRBV7-2	TRBD1	TGTGCCAGCAGCGCAATAGGTCGACAGGGTAGGACAGATACGCAGTATTTT	CASSAIGRQGRTDTQYF
TRBJ2-7	few	TRBV5-1	TRBD1	TGCGCCAGCAGCTTGGCCCTCGGGACAGGGGTTTACGAGCAGTACTTC	CASSLALGTGVYEQYF
TRBJ2-7	few	TRBV4-1	-	TGCGCCAGCAGCCACCGAATGGGAGTCGCGAACGAGCAGTACTTC	CASSHRMGVANEQYF
TRBJ2-6	few	TRBV9	-	TGTGCCAGCAGCGCAGAGGGGTGGTCTGGGGCCAACGTCCTGACTTTC	CASSAEGWSGANVLTF
TRBJ1-1	-	TRBV20-1	-	TGCAGTGCTAGTGAGGCTCTGAACGCTGAAGCTTTCTTT	CSASEALNAEAFF
TRBJ2-5	few	TRBV4-1	-	TGCGCCAGCAGCCCCTCACTAGAAGAGACCCAGTACTTC	CASSPSLEETQYF
TRBJ2-7	few	TRBV10-3	-	TGTGCCATCAGTGGGGACCGGAGCTCCTACGAGCAGTACTTC	CAISGDRSSYEQYF
TRBJ2-2	many	TRBV5-5	-	TGTGCCAGCAGCTTGGTTAGAATACGGAACACCGGGGAGCTGTTTTTT	CASSLVRIRNTGELFF
TRBJ1-2	few	TRBV5-1	-	TGCGCCAGCAGCTCCCCTAACTTTGATGGCTACACCTTC	CASSSPNFDGYTF
TRBJ1-1	few	TRBV18	TRBD1	TGTGCCAGCTCACAGGACAGGAAGAACACTGAAGCTTTCTTT	CASSQDRKNTEAFF
TRBJ2-4	-	TRBV7-2	TRBD2	TGTGCCAGCAGCGGGGGGGGAGAACTAGCCAAAAACATTCAGTACTTC	CASSGGGELAKNIQYF
TRBJ2-3	few	TRBV6-5	-	TGTGCCAGCAGTTACGCGGCGGGGGCCTTCACAGATACGCAGTATTTT	CASSYAAGAFTDTQYF
TRBJ1-4	-	TRBV4-2	-	TGTGCCAGCACCCAGGACACGTCCGATGAAAAACTGTTTTTT	CASTQDTSDEKLFF
TRBJ1-2	-	TRBV5-4	-	TGTGCCAGCAGCTTGGCGCCCCTGGGGACCCTCCGGGGCCCTTATGGCTACACCTTC	CASSLAPLGTLRGPYGYTF
TRBJ2-4	many	TRBV30	-	TGTGCCTGGAGTGTAGGCCTCCCCGCCAAAAACATTCAGTACTTC	CAWSVGLPAKNIQYF
TRBJ1-2	-	TRBV29-1	TRBD1	TGCAGCGTTGTTGTCAGGGGGCTCACTAACTATGGCTACACCTTC	CSVVVRGLTNYGYTF
TRBJ2-7	-	TRBV2	-	TGTGCCAGCAGTAAAGTTACGGGGACCTACGAGCAGTACTTC	CASSKVTGTYEQYF
TRBJ2-7	few	TRBV29-1	-	TGCAGCGTTGTCGAACCACTAAGACATACCTACGAGCAGTACTTC	CSVVEPLRHTYEQYF
TRBJ1-2	few	TRBV7-9	-	TGTGCCAGCAGCTTAGCGCTGGGGTACTATGGCTACACCTTC	CASSLALGYYGYTF
TRBJ2-1	-	TRBV11-2	-	TGTGCCAGCAGCTTAGCCCATGAGCAGTTCTTC	CASSLAHEQFF
TRBJ1-6	-	TRBV18	-	TGTGCCAGCTCACCAGACAGCTATAATTCACCCCTCCACTTT	CASSPDSYNSPLHF
TRBJ2-7	-	TRBV3-1	TRBD2	TGTGCCAGCAGCCAAGTAGCCGGGACTAGCTACGAGCAGTACTTC	CASSQVAGTSYEQYF
TRBJ1-5	-	TRBV12-3/TRBV12-4	TRBD1	TGTGCCAGCAGTTTGGGCAGGGGGAGCAATCAGCCCCAGCATTTT	CASSLGRGSNQPQHF
TRBJ1-4	few	TRBV27	-	TGTGCCAGCAGTTTATCGTACAGCGAGTTTAATGAAAAACTGTTTTTT	CASSLSYSEFNEKLFF
TRBJ1-2	few	TRBV7-2	-	TGTGCCAGCACCGATCGGGGGCGCTATGGCTACACCTTC	CASTDRGRYGYTF